The present TCR beta chain was sequenced within a study of T cell responses to AZD1222 COVID-19 vaccine. The data were produced by immunoSEQ multiplex PCR, yet TCRdb's version contains in-frame clones alone and is incomplete. The table has approximately 110,000 clones, roughly 84% seen once. The V gene lost 3 bases and the J gene lost 0 bases, with 11 bases spanning the gap. The CDR3 contains 16 residues. Germline-derived CDR1 and CDR2 are SGHVS and FNYEAQ. This clone was seen only a few times. Its antigen remains unknown. Whole-study results and caveats: Mapped onto spike, vaccine-associated CD4 TCRs spanned it and were dominant at 160-218 and 743-854. It should be noted that donors were predominantly white British and more often female, and clonal diversity was possibly underestimated.

The chain is built from TRBV7-6 and TRBJ2-2; possibly TRBD2 for D (6 bases). Here the sequenced sample was peripheral blood, taken on day 0 of AZD1222 vaccination. The TCR sequence derives from an adult in good health. The CDR3 loop reads CASSFSGPTNTGELFF. CDR3 nucleotides: TGTGCCAGCAGCTTTAGCGGACCTACGAACACCGGGGAGCTGTTTTTT.